These 13 T cell receptor beta chains were sequenced from one sample in a study of blood T cells in healthy people across ages. Sample-barcoded 5' priming and a J-beta primer mix drove a second PCR of roughly 6 to 12 cycles. TCRdb re-analysed the 5' RACE reads in MiXCR, keeping a single row per CDR3 protein. The sample records approximately 600,000 distinct CDR3 sequences, about 54% being singletons. Sample: blood. The receptors stem from a man between 60 and 75 years old in good health.

The genes are TRBV11-2 and TRBJ2-1; the D gene is possibly TRBD1 (8 bases). CDR1 SGHAT and CDR2 FQNNGV come from the germline V gene. There are 14 residues in the CDR3. Trimming removed 0 bases from V and 14 bases from J, with 17 bases in between. The CDR3 DNA reads TGTGCCAGCAGCTTAGATCAAGACAGGGGAGGGAAGTTCTTC. Protein: CASSLDQDRGGKFF.

This chain links TRBV6-2 or TRBV6-3 with TRBJ2-7; D is possibly TRBD1 (5 bases). The CDR3 length is 11 residues. The ends were cut back, 8 bases at V and 3 bases at J, with 8 bases in the middle. Germline loops: CDR1 MNHEY, CDR2 SVGEGT. CDR3 sequence: CASATGYEQYF. DNA of the CDR3: TGTGCCAGCGCTACAGGCTACGAGCAGTACTTC.

Remarks on this clonotype: Relative to the germline gene, one junction end is altered; a read error may explain this. The rearrangement links TRBV29-1 to TRBJ2-1, with D possibly matching TRBD2 (6 bases). The J call may not be correct, given that the DNA end is closer to TRBJ2-7. There are 14 residues in the CDR3. The germline CDR1 and CDR2 sequences are SQVTM and ANQGSEA. The CDR3 bases are TGTAGCGTTGAGGGCGGGATCAACTACAATGAGCAGTACTTC. It codes for CSVEGGINYNEQYF.

This clonotype appeared a few times. The chain links TRBV6-6 to TRBJ2-2; D unclear. Germline CDR1 and CDR2: MNHNY and SVGAGI (reference sequence). V was shortened by 0 bases and J by 2 bases, with 4 bases between the two germline ends. CDR3 length: 14 amino acids. CDR3 sequence: CASSYSSNTGELFF. The CDR3 DNA reads as TGTGCCAGCAGTTACTCCAGCAACACCGGGGAGCTGTTTTTT.

V gene TRBV14 combines with J gene TRBJ1-2; the D gene is possibly TRBD1 (5 bases). Germline V gives CDR1 SGHDN, CDR2 FVKESK. Trimming cost V 1 base and J 10 bases, with 10 bases left between them. CDR3 size: 12 residues. This CDR3 is CASSQAGRDYTF. The DNA for the CDR3 is TGTGCCAGCAGCCAAGCCGGCAGGGACTACACCTTC.

The gene calls are TRBV10-3 and TRBJ2-3; possibly TRBD2 for D (6 bases). The CDR3 consists of 13 residues. CDR1 and CDR2 from the germline V gene are ENHRY and SYGVKD. V lost 10 bases and J lost 5, with 16 bases in between. The CDR3 bases are TGTGCCACTGCAGAGATGGAGGGAGATACGCAGTATTTT. Its protein is CATAEMEGDTQYF.

V and J are TRBV7-9 and TRBJ2-7, with 8 bases matching TRBD1. J gave up 5 bases and V 0 bases, and 6 bases lay outside the gene matches. This CDR3 is 15 amino acids long. CDR1 is SEHNR and CDR2 is FQNEAQ in the germline V gene (reference sequence). CDR3 residues: CASSLARQGSDEQYF. In DNA form, the CDR3 reads TGTGCCAGCAGCTTAGCCCGACAGGGGTCGGACGAGCAGTACTTC.

The rearrangement joins TRBV6-4 to TRBJ2-1; D is undetermined. The V and J ends lost 4 bases and 4 bases respectively, with 14 bases between them. CDR1 MRHNA and CDR2 SNTAGT come from the germline V gene. The CDR3 runs 15 residues. The CDR3 sequence is CASSVGPNTYNEQFF. Written as DNA, the CDR3 is TGTGCCAGCAGTGTCGGGCCCAACACATACAATGAGCAGTTCTTC.

This rearrangement joins TRBV3-1 to TRBJ2-7; D unclear. The CDR3 sequence is 14 residues long. The germline V gene encodes CDR1 LGHDT and CDR2 YNNKEL (reference sequence). V lost 1 base and J lost 1, with 8 bases in between. The CDR3 here is CASSQGYRSYEQYF. CDR3 nucleotide sequence: TGTGCCAGCAGCCAAGGCTACCGTTCCTACGAGCAGTACTTC.

The chain joins TRBV12-3 or TRBV12-4 to TRBJ2-7; 7 nucleotides align to TRBD1. This CDR3 is 13 amino acids long. With V trimmed by 0 bases and J by 6 bases, 2 bases remained unmatched. CDR3 nucleotide sequence: TGTGCCAGCAGTTTAGCGGGGACAGCCGAGCAGTACTTC. It specifies CASSLAGTAEQYF.

The DNA of the CDR3 is TGTGCCAGCAGTTACTCGAGGGTTTACGAAAAACTGTTTTTT. Protein: CASSYSRVYEKLFF. This chain connects TRBV6-5 to TRBJ1-4; no clear D. Trimming cost V 0 bases and J 8 bases, with 10 bases left between them. In germline, CDR1 is MNHEY, CDR2 SVGAGI. The CDR3 contains 14 residues.

The chain combines TRBV20-1 with TRBJ1-2; D gene unclear. CDR1 is DFQATT, CDR2 SNEGSKA, per germline (reference sequence). The V end was cut by 1 base, the J end by 8 bases, with 14 bases between. The CDR3 length is 13 residues. In DNA form, the CDR3 reads TGCAGTGCTAGAGGGCGGGGTACGGGCGGCTACACCTTC. Its translation is CSARGRGTGGYTF.

The chain links TRBV9 to TRBJ2-1; 7 bases are a match to TRBD1. Trimming cost V 4 bases and J 0 bases; bases outside gene matches: 10. Per the germline V gene, CDR1 is SGDLS and CDR2 is YYNGEE. This CDR3 is 17 amino acids long. The CDR3 loop is CASSPRPGTASYNEQFF. The CDR3 DNA is TGTGCCAGCAGCCCCCGCCCCGGGACAGCCTCCTACAATGAGCAGTTCTTC.